The 21 T cell receptor beta chains in this list originate from one sample, sequenced in a study of blood T cells in healthy people across ages. Next came a second PCR, run for about 7 to 12 cycles, which used a sample-barcoded 5' primer along with a J-beta primer mix. Each CDR3 protein is one row after TCRdb ran MiXCR on the 5' RACE reads. The sample records around 800,000 distinct CDR3 sequences, roughly 53% being singletons. The sample comprised blood. Receptors were obtained from a man older than 75 in good health.

This clonotype was counted only a few times. The chain has TRBV10-3 and TRBJ1-5; 7 bases are a match to TRBD1. Germline CDR1 is ENHRY and CDR2 is SYGVKD. This CDR3 region has 15 residues. J lost 1 base, V lost 6 bases, and 6 bases had no gene match. In nucleotides, the CDR3 is TGTGCCATCAGCGACAGGGTAGGCAGCAATCAGCCCCAGCATTTT. Amino acid sequence: CAISDRVGSNQPQHF.

The rearrangement joins TRBV27 to TRBJ1-2; D perhaps matches TRBD1 (6 bases). Germline V CDR1 and CDR2: MNHEY, SMNVEV (reference sequence). V lost 3 bases and J 0 bases, leaving 11 bases between the germline ends. The CDR3 has 15 residues. CDR3 sequence reads: CASSFGRTANYGYTF. Written as DNA, the CDR3 is TGTGCCAGCAGTTTCGGTAGGACAGCTAACTATGGCTACACCTTC.

This clonotype was seen only a few times. The chain combines TRBV24-1 with TRBJ2-3, with 9 bases that match TRBD1. Germline loops: CDR1 KGHDR, CDR2 SFDVKD. This CDR3 is built from 17 residues. V shed 4 bases, J shed 3 bases, and the junction held 10 bases outside the gene matches. CDR3: CATSEDPGQGRTDTQYF. As DNA, the CDR3 is TGTGCCACCAGTGAAGACCCGGGACAGGGAAGGACAGATACGCAGTATTTT.

V and J are TRBV20-1 and TRBJ2-7, with 13 positions matching TRBD2. The length of the CDR3 is 15 residues. Germline V CDR1 and CDR2: DFQATT, SNEGSKA (reference sequence). V gave up 0 bases and J gave up 6 bases; unmatched junction bases: 5. The CDR3 spells CSARDRLAGGGEQYF. The CDR3 DNA follows: TGCAGTGCTAGAGATCGACTAGCGGGAGGCGGCGAGCAGTACTTC.

The chain has TRBV12-3 or TRBV12-4 and TRBJ2-7; no firm D call. CDR3 length: 14 residues. V lost 6 bases and J 0 bases, leaving 12 bases between the germline ends. The chain's CDR3 is CASSPSSSSYEQYF. DNA for the CDR3: TGTGCCAGCAGCCCATCGAGTAGCTCCTACGAGCAGTACTTC.

The chain links TRBV20-1 to TRBJ2-5; maybe TRBD1 (6 bases). TRBJ2-7 explains the end of the DNA better; the J call may be wrong. CDR3 size: 13 residues. CDR1 is DFQATT, CDR2 SNEGSKA, per germline (reference sequence). The CDR3 nucleotides read TGCAGTGCTAGAGGGGGGCCCCAGGACGAGCAGTACTTC. Translated: CSARGGPQDEQYF.

The chain employs TRBV7-8 and TRBJ2-1, with D possibly being TRBD2 (6 bases). The CDR3 has 16 amino acids. Deletions cut 5 bases from V and 1 base from J, with 15 bases between. Germline V gene lookup returns CDR1 SGHVS and CDR2 FQNEAQ. The CDR3 here is CASSRLSGYSYNEQFF. In nucleotides, the CDR3 is TGTGCCAGCAGCCGTCTAAGCGGGTATTCCTACAATGAGCAGTTCTTC.

V gene TRBV6-2 or TRBV6-3 combines with J gene TRBJ2-1, with 8 bases aligning to TRBD2. From germline, CDR1 is MNHEY and CDR2 SVGEGT. V lost 5 bases, J lost 0 bases, and 9 bases stayed unmatched. This CDR3 spans 17 amino acids. CDR3 bases: TGTGCCAGCAGTAGCCCGATAAGCGGGAGCTCCTACAATGAGCAGTTCTTC. It codes for CASSSPISGSSYNEQFF.

The gene calls are TRBV28 and TRBJ2-7, with TRBD1 identical over 9 bases. The CDR3 length is 16 residues. J gave up 4 bases and V 8 bases, and 15 bases lay outside the gene matches. Germline V gives CDR1 MDHEN, CDR2 SYDVKM. The CDR3 region is CASPGPGQGSPYEQYF. CDR3 nucleotide sequence: TGTGCCAGCCCAGGACCGGGACAGGGTTCCCCGTACGAGCAGTACTTC.

The chain is built from TRBV28 and TRBJ2-4, with D tentatively TRBD2 (7 bases). Matching the DNA end better, TRBJ2-5 makes the J call doubtful. The CDR3 sequence is 14 residues long. Germline values: CDR1 MDHEN, CDR2 SYDVKM. The CDR3 here is CASSRIGGPETQYF. The CDR3 DNA sequence: TGTGCCAGCAGTCGGATCGGGGGGCCAGAGACCCAGTACTTC.

The table lists this clonotype with a few counts. The chain uses TRBV11-2 and TRBJ2-3, with D possibly TRBD2 on 5 matching bases. CDR1 and CDR2 (germline): SGHAT, FQNNGV. The CDR3 covers 13 residues. The ends were cut back, 4 bases at V and 3 bases at J, with 8 bases in the middle. The CDR3 region is CASSWGVTDTQYF. CDR3 in DNA: TGTGCCAGCAGCTGGGGAGTAACAGATACGCAGTATTTT.

The chain links TRBV29-1 to TRBJ2-7, with 7 positions matching TRBD2. The last part of the DNA fits TRBJ2-1 better; the J call may be wrong. CDR1 and CDR2 from the germline V gene are SQVTM and ANQGSEA. CDR3 length: 13 amino acids. The CDR3 spells CSSLVGGPNEQFF. Written as DNA, the CDR3 is TGCAGCTCCCTAGTGGGAGGGCCGAATGAGCAGTTCTTC.

This clonotype was found a few times. The chain couples TRBV27 to TRBJ1-1, with 10 bases lining up with TRBD1. Germline-derived CDR1 and CDR2 are MNHEY and SMNVEV (reference sequence). The CDR3 covers 14 residues. V dropped 4 bases and J dropped 4; count of bases not matched to a gene: 3. The CDR3 reads CASSWTGGATEAFF. The DNA of the CDR3 is TGTGCCAGCAGTTGGACAGGGGGGGCCACTGAAGCTTTCTTT.

The chain combines TRBV20-1 with TRBJ2-7; the match to TRBD2 covers 10 bases. The assigned J gene may be wrong: the sequence end matches TRBJ2-5 better. Germline lookup yields CDR1 DFQATT and CDR2 SNEGSKA (reference sequence). The CDR3 sequence is 15 residues long. DNA of the CDR3: TGCAGTGCTAGAACGAGCGGGAGGGGGGACGAGACCCAGTACTTC. This codes for CSARTSGRGDETQYF.

The chain joins TRBV7-8 to TRBJ2-1; TRBD2 matches at 7 bases. Per germline, CDR1 SGHVS and CDR2 FQNEAQ. The CDR3 totals 16 residues. V lost 2 bases to trimming and J lost 2 bases; unmatched junction nucleotides: 6. The CDR3: CASSLLAGDTYNEQFF. The CDR3 nucleotides are TGTGCCAGCAGCTTACTCGCGGGGGATACCTACAATGAGCAGTTCTTC.

The V and J genes are TRBV7-2 and TRBJ2-7; 8 positions agree with TRBD2. J was trimmed by 6 bases and V by 4 bases; bases with no gene match: 5. The CDR3 runs 13 residues. From germline, CDR1 is SGHTA and CDR2 FQGNSA. This CDR3 is CASSSGLVGEQYF. The CDR3, as DNA: TGTGCCAGCAGCTCGGGACTAGTGGGCGAGCAGTACTTC. The whole variable domain, remainder taken from reference TRBV7-2 and TRBJ2-7, is GAGVSQSPSNKVTEKGKDVELRCDPISGHTALYWYRQSLGQGLEFLIYFQGNSAPDKSGLPSDRFSAERTGGSVSTLTIQRTQQEDSAVYLCASSSGLVGEQYFGPGTRLTVT.

The chain is built from TRBV9 and TRBJ1-2, with 8 nucleotides matching TRBD1. The CDR3 totals 16 residues. Germline V gene data show CDR1 as SGDLS and CDR2 as YYNGEE. Trimming cost V 2 bases and J 6 bases; bases outside gene matches: 12. The CDR3 loop reads CASSVLPGQAGDGYTF. CDR3 DNA: TGTGCCAGCAGCGTGCTCCCGGGACAGGCGGGGGATGGCTACACCTTC.

This chain connects TRBV27 to TRBJ2-3, with D perhaps TRBD2 (6 bases). CDR3 length equals 14 residues. Germline lookup yields CDR1 MNHEY and CDR2 SMNVEV (reference sequence). V dropped 8 bases and J dropped 14 bases, with 26 bases sitting between them. The CDR3 loop is CASSRRVSLADAYF. The DNA of the CDR3 is TGTGCCAGCTCACGCAGGGTTTCACTAGCTGACGCGTATTTT.

CDR3 region: CAISAGGQLTNEKLFF. DNA for the CDR3: TGTGCCATCAGTGCCGGGGGGCAACTCACTAATGAAAAACTGTTTTTT. The chain employs TRBV10-3 and TRBJ1-4, with a weak D call TRBD1 (6 bases). Germline CDR1 reads ENHRY; CDR2 reads SYGVKD. The CDR3 totals 16 residues. Trimming took 4 bases from V and 2 from J, leaving 14 bases between them.

This clonotype was seen a handful of times. The gene calls are TRBV2 and TRBJ2-7; D is unclear. The germline CDR1 and CDR2 sequences are SNHLY and FYNNEI. Trimming shortened V by 2 bases and J by 2 bases, and 13 bases separated the two germline ends. This CDR3 is 15 amino acids long. CDR3 coding DNA: TGTGCCAGCAGTGAATCTCGTGGTCTCCCCTACGAGCAGTACTTC. Amino acid sequence: CASSESRGLPYEQYF.

The chain has TRBV29-1 and TRBJ2-2; TRBD1 is a possible D gene (7 bases). Germline V CDR1 and CDR2: SQVTM, ANQGSEA. Trimming shortened V by 7 bases and J by 4 bases, and 16 bases separated the two germline ends. The CDR3 is 14 residues long. The CDR3 is CSARRGLGTGELFF. The CDR3 nucleotides are TGCAGCGCCAGGAGGGGGCTGGGCACCGGGGAGCTGTTTTTT.